This is a list of T cell receptor beta chains from one sample in a study of blood T cells in healthy people across ages. TCRdb processed the 5' RACE reads anew with MiXCR; each CDR3 protein has one entry. This table holds about 1.1 million distinct CDR3 sequences, around two fifths found once. The sample taken for sequencing was blood. These receptors all stem from a man younger than 30 in good health. Each CDR3 is given with its conserved first and last residue. D genes are given only for firm matches. Size is stated for part of the rows, as once, few or many counts, or as a class when the clone is expanded.

TRBJ1-1 | TRBV5-6 | 13 | few | . | TGTGCCAGCAGATTGTTCATGAACACTGAAGCTTTCTTT | CASRLFMNTEAFF
TRBJ2-7 | TRBV7-8 | 14 | . | . | TGTGCCAGCAGCACCCGGGACAACTACAATGAGCAGTACTTC | CASSTRDNYNEQYF
TRBJ1-1 | TRBV7-2 | 16 | . | . | TGTGCCAGCAGCTTAGCCCGGGCGGGGCTCAACACTGAAGCTTTCTTT | CASSLARAGLNTEAFF
TRBJ1-2 | TRBV4-3 | 15 | . | . | TGCGCCAGCAGCCAGACGTACAGGATTACCTATGGCTACACCTTC | CASSQTYRITYGYTF
TRBJ1-5 | TRBV20-1 | 15 | . | TRBD1 | TGCAGTGCTAATGAACAGGGGATTAGCAATCGGCCCCAGCATTTT | CSANEQGISNRPQHF
TRBJ2-4 | TRBV28 | 12 | . | . | TGTGCCAGCAGTTTAAGGGTTAACATTCAGTACTTC | CASSLRVNIQYF
TRBJ2-3 | TRBV29-1 | 13 | . | . | TGCAGCGTCCACCCTAAATTCACAGATACGCAGTATTTT | CSVHPKFTDTQYF
TRBJ1-4 | TRBV4-1 | 15 | few | TRBD1 | TGCGCCAGCAGCCACCCTCAGGGGGCCGATGAAAAACTGTTTTTT | CASSHPQGADEKLFF
TRBJ1-5 | TRBV12-3/TRBV12-4 | 18 | . | TRBD1 | TGTGCCAGCAGTTCCACCCGGGACAGGATGAATGGCAATCAGCCCCAGCATTTT | CASSSTRDRMNGNQPQHF
TRBJ2-7 | TRBV9 | 15 | . | . | TGTGCCAGCAGCGTGTCCGGATTGAGCTCCTACGAGCAGTACTTC | CASSVSGLSSYEQYF
TRBJ1-4 | TRBV5-1 | 20 | . | . | TGCGCCAGCAGCTTGGGTAGCCAGACCGCTACCCGAGGAAGATATGAAAAACTGTTTTTT | CASSLGSQTATRGRYEKLFF
TRBJ2-3 | TRBV12-5 | 13 | . | . | TGTGCTAGTGGTTTTGGGGGGTCAGATACGCAGTATTTT | CASGFGGSDTQYF
TRBJ1-4 | TRBV5-1 | 14 | few | TRBD1 | TGTGCCAGCAGTCGGGACAGCTCTAATGAAAAACTGTTTTTT | CASSRDSSNEKLFF
TRBJ1-2 | TRBV9 | 15 | . | . | TGTGCCAGCAGCACCAGACAAGTATTTTCCTATGGCTACACCTTC | CASSTRQVFSYGYTF
TRBJ2-1 | TRBV3-1 | 18 | . | TRBD2 | TGTGCCAGCAGCCATTACGGACTAGCGGGCCCCTCCTACAATGAGCAGTTCTTC | CASSHYGLAGPSYNEQFF
TRBJ1-2 | TRBV2 | 14 | . | . | TGTGCCAGCAGTGAAGAACAGACTGCCTATGGCTACACCTTC | CASSEEQTAYGYTF
TRBJ2-1 | TRBV20-1 | 15 | . | . | TGCAGTGCTAGCCCAAATCAGGGGAATCAAGAGACCCAGTTCTTC | CSASPNQGNQETQFF
TRBJ1-2 | TRBV7-8 | 14 | few | TRBD1 | TGTGCCAGCAGCCACGCGGACAGGGGCTATGGCTACACCTTC | CASSHADRGYGYTF
TRBJ2-7 | TRBV7-3 | 15 | few | . | TGTGCCAGCAGCTTAACCCCAGGGGCCACCTACGAGCAGTACTTC | CASSLTPGATYEQYF
TRBJ2-3 | TRBV4-2 | 14 | few | . | TGTGCCAGCAGCCACCTGGAGGGAGGTGATACGCAGTATTTT | CASSHLEGGDTQYF
TRBJ2-1 | TRBV10-3 | 13 | . | TRBD1 | TGTGCCATCGGACGGACAGGGTACAATGAGCAGTTCTTC | CAIGRTGYNEQFF
TRBJ2-1 | TRBV7-3 | 14 | . | TRBD2 | TGTGCCAGCGGCTCAGCGGGGGGTAACAATGAGCAGTTCTTC | CASGSAGGNNEQFF
TRBJ2-1 | TRBV29-1 | 14 | few | . | TGCAGCGTTGCCTCGGTAAGCTCCTACAATGAGCAGTTCTTC | CSVASVSSYNEQFF
TRBJ2-3 | TRBV4-2 | 16 | . | TRBD1 | TGTGCCAGCAGCCAAGGTTGGGACAGGGACACAGATACGCAGTATTTT | CASSQGWDRDTDTQYF
TRBJ2-4 | TRBV25-1 | 18 | . | TRBD2 | TGTGCCAGCAGTTCGGGGGCCCGACTAGCGGGGGGGCTTGACATTCAGTACTTC | CASSSGARLAGGLDIQYF
TRBJ1-4 | TRBV20-1 | 13 | . | . | TGCAGTGCTAGTGGACAGTATAATGAAAAACTGTTTTTT | CSASGQYNEKLFF
TRBJ2-1 | TRBV6-1 | 14 | . | . | TGTGCCAGCAGTGTTGTGGGCTTCAACAATGAGCAGTTCTTC | CASSVVGFNNEQFF
TRBJ2-2 | TRBV4-1 | 19 | few | TRBD2 | TGCGCCAGCAGCCAACTGATTAGTGCTAGCGGGGGCCTCACCGGGGAGCTGTTTTTT | CASSQLISASGGLTGELFF
TRBJ1-2 | TRBV29-1 | 11 | few | . | TGCAGCGTTGGTGGGTCCTATGGCTACACCTTC | CSVGGSYGYTF
TRBJ1-2 | TRBV5-1 | 17 | . | TRBD1 | TGCGCCAGCAGCCCATCTACGGCTGGCGGGACAGGATATGGCTACACCTTC | CASSPSTAGGTGYGYTF
TRBJ2-4 | TRBV5-4 | 15 | few | TRBD2 | TGTGCCAGCAGCCCAGCGGGGGGGCGTATAAACATTCAGTACTTC | CASSPAGGRINIQYF
TRBJ2-5 | TRBV4-1 | 15 | . | . | TGCGCCAGCAGCCAAGATATCGAGGGTTTGGAGACCCAGTACTTC | CASSQDIEGLETQYF
TRBJ2-1 | TRBV10-3 | 13 | few | . | TGTGCCATCAGTGGTAACGGGTTTAATGAGCAGTTCTTC | CAISGNGFNEQFF
TRBJ2-3 | TRBV6-5 | 15 | . | TRBD1 | TGTGCCAGCAGAATAGGGACAGGGACTTTAGATACGCAGTATTTT | CASRIGTGTLDTQYF
TRBJ1-5 | TRBV20-1 | 13 | few | . | TGCAGTGCCCGTCCCCCGGGGGGTCAGCCCCAGCATTTT | CSARPPGGQPQHF
TRBJ1-2 | TRBV12-3/TRBV12-4 | 14 | . | TRBD1 | TGTGCCAGCAGTTCCTGGACAGGAAAAGGCGGCTACACCTTC | CASSSWTGKGGYTF
TRBJ2-5 | TRBV27 | 14 | . | . | TGTGCCAGCAGTCTACAGGGACAACAAGAGACCCAGTACTTC | CASSLQGQQETQYF
TRBJ1-1 | TRBV20-1 | 12 | . | . | TGCAGTGCTAGCGCGGACCGGGCTGAAGCTTTCTTT | CSASADRAEAFF
TRBJ1-6 | TRBV5-6 | 18 | few | . | TGTGCCAGCAGCCAACTGCTGAGGCTAAGCTCCTATAATTCACCCCTCCACTTT | CASSQLLRLSSYNSPLHF
TRBJ1-5 | TRBV27 | 15 | few | . | TGTGCCAGCAGTTTATCGGGGGCGCGGAATCAGCCCCAGCATTTT | CASSLSGARNQPQHF
TRBJ2-1 | TRBV6-6 | 14 | . | . | TGTGCCAGTGGGGGCTCCCCACCTGACAATGAGCAGTTCTTC | CASGGSPPDNEQFF
TRBJ1-4 | TRBV30 | 14 | . | . | TGTGCCTGGAAAGAGGGACTATGGGGTGAAAAACTGTTTTTT | CAWKEGLWGEKLFF
TRBJ2-3 | TRBV7-2 | 17 | . | . | TGTGCCAGCAGCTTAAGTCCCGGGTCCCCAAGCACAGATACGCAGTATTTT | CASSLSPGSPSTDTQYF
TRBJ1-1 | TRBV7-9 | 15 | few | . | TGTGCCAGCAGCTTAGCTGCGGGACTGAACACTGAAGCTTTCTTT | CASSLAAGLNTEAFF